Below, 11 T cell receptor beta chains from the same sample are listed, as sequenced in a study of blood T cell repertoires in COVID-19. The protocol was immunoSEQ multiplex PCR, while the TCRdb copy is restricted to in-frame clones and leaves out a portion. The sample has 200,000 to 300,000 clones; more than 70% are singletons. Sequenced input: peripheral blood. The origin of the receptors is a woman aged 50 to 60 with acute or convalescent COVID-19.

This clone occurred once. V is TRBV18 and J is TRBJ2-2; possible D gene TRBD1, 6 bases. The CDR3 extends over 17 amino acids. V lost 3 bases and J 2 bases, leaving 16 bases between the germline ends. CDR1 and CDR2 from the germline V gene are KGHSH and LQKENI. The CDR3 here is CASSPGQGLPNTGELFF. The CDR3 DNA sequence: TGTGCCAGCTCACCTGGGCAGGGGCTTCCTAACACCGGGGAGCTGTTTTTT.

This chain links TRBV7-9 with TRBJ1-1; 7 bases match TRBD1. Germline V gene data show CDR1 as SEHNR and CDR2 as FQNEAQ (reference sequence). The CDR3 consists of 13 residues. With 7 bases clipped from V and 2 bases from J, the junction kept 4 bases outside the gene matches. CDR3 nucleotide sequence: TGTGCCAGCAATAGACAGGGAAACACTGAAGCTTTCTTT. This sequence encodes CASNRQGNTEAFF.

This chain uses TRBV5-1 with TRBJ2-1, with 10 bases lining up with TRBD2. Per the germline V gene, CDR1 is SGHRS and CDR2 is YFSETQ. The V gene end was trimmed by 4 bases and the J gene end by 1 base; junction bases not matched to a gene: 2. The CDR3 spans 15 residues. The CDR3 nucleotides are TGCGCCAGCAGCGCTAGCGGGAGTTCCTACAATGAGCAGTTCTTC. Translating it yields CASSASGSSYNEQFF.

A single count supports this clone. The rearrangement links TRBV12-3 or TRBV12-4 to TRBJ1-6; no reliable D call. With 7 bases removed from V and 5 bases from J, the gap between germline ends came to 9 bases. The CDR3 has 13 residues. DNA of the CDR3: TGTGCCAGCACGGGATTCCATAATTCACCCCTCCACTTT. It codes for CASTGFHNSPLHF.

The genes are TRBV11-2 and TRBJ2-7; 9 bases are shared with TRBD2. The CDR3 totals 15 residues. The V gene's germline CDR1 is SGHAT and CDR2 FQNNGV. V trimming: 5 bases; J trimming: 3 bases; junction bases outside the gene matches: 8. CDR3 sequence (DNA): TGTGCCAGCAGCCCGACTAGCGGTACTCGCTACGAGCAGTACTTC. This translates into CASSPTSGTRYEQYF.

The rearrangement uses TRBV27 and TRBJ1-5, with D perhaps TRBD1 (6 bases). CDR3 length equals 16 residues. Germline V gives CDR1 MNHEY, CDR2 SMNVEV (reference sequence). The V end lost 5 bases, the J end lost 3 bases, and 17 bases lay between the germline ends. CDR3 nucleotide sequence: TGTGCCAGCAGTCCTAAACCGGACAGCTTCAATCAGCCCCAGCATTTT. Protein sequence: CASSPKPDSFNQPQHF.

The chain couples TRBV6-4 to TRBJ2-3; the match to TRBD2 covers 8 bases. The CDR3 length is 17 residues. Per germline, CDR1 MRHNA and CDR2 SNTAGT. Trimming removed 0 bases from V and 7 bases from J; junction bases left unmatched: 12. CDR3 loop: CASSDSLGSSGPNTQYF. For the CDR3, the DNA is TGTGCCAGCAGTGACTCGTTAGGGTCTAGCGGGCCGAATACGCAGTATTTT.

The chain carries TRBV7-6 and TRBJ2-3, with TRBD2 identical over 11 bases. The germline V gene encodes CDR1 SGHVS and CDR2 FNYEAQ. The CDR3 is made up of 15 amino acids. V was clipped by 5 bases and J by 6 bases; unmatched bases: 7. The chain's CDR3 is CASSLLAGVVDTQYF. The DNA for the CDR3 is TGTGCCAGCAGCCTACTAGCGGGAGTAGTGGATACGCAGTATTTT. Complete variable domain (other parts from reference TRBV7-6 and TRBJ2-3): GAGVSQSPRYKVTKRGQDVALRCDPISGHVSLYWYRQALGQGPEFLTYFNYEAQQDKSGLPNDRFSAERPEGSISTLTIQRTEQRDSAMYRCASSLLAGVVDTQYFGPGTRLTVL.

The CDR3 nucleotides are TGTGCCACCAGCAGGGACAGGCTGGGCAATCAGCCCCAGCATTTT. Its translation: CATSRDRLGNQPQHF. The gene calls are TRBV15 and TRBJ1-5; TRBD1 matches at 7 bases. Germline CDR1 reads LNHNV; CDR2 reads YYDKDF (reference sequence). V trimming: 3 bases; J trimming: 2 bases; junction bases outside the gene matches: 4. The CDR3 contains 15 residues.

The rearrangement joins TRBV6-5 to TRBJ1-2; the match to TRBD1 covers 10 bases. The CDR3 is made up of 16 amino acids. Germline values: CDR1 MNHEY, CDR2 SVGAGI. Trimming cost V 2 bases and J 8 bases; bases outside gene matches: 11. CDR3 amino acids: CASSYTQTGGVGGYTF. The CDR3 nucleotides are TGTGCCAGCAGTTACACCCAGACAGGGGGCGTGGGGGGCTACACCTTC.

The chain recombines TRBV29-1 with TRBJ1-2; unclear D gene. CDR1 is SQVTM, CDR2 ANQGSEA, per germline. Trimming cost V 4 bases and J 6 bases, with 12 bases left between them. The CDR3 consists of 12 residues. The CDR3 nucleotides read TGCAGCGTTGTCCGGGATGAGGATGGCTACACCTTC. Its protein product is CSVVRDEDGYTF. The full variable domain, in which reference TRBV29-1 and TRBJ1-2 provide the parts outside the CDR3, is SAVISQKPSRDICQRGTSLTIQCQVDSQVTMMFWYRQQPGQSLTLIATANQGSEATYESGFVIDKFPISRPNLTFSTLTVSNMSPEDSSIYLCSVVRDEDGYTFGSGTRLTVV.